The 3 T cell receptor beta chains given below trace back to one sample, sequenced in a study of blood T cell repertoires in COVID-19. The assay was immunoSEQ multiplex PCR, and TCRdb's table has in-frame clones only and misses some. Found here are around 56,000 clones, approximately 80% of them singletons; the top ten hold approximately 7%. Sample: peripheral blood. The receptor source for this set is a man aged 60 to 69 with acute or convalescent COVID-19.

The CDR3 DNA follows: TGTGCCATCAGAATGAACAGGGGGACCTACGAGCAGTACTTC. Translating gives CAIRMNRGTYEQYF. V gene TRBV10-3 combines with J gene TRBJ2-7, with TRBD1 identical over 8 bases. The junction had 6 bases not matched to a gene; V was cut back by 6 bases and J by 2 bases. CDR3 size: 14 residues. Germline loops: CDR1 ENHRY, CDR2 SYGVKD.

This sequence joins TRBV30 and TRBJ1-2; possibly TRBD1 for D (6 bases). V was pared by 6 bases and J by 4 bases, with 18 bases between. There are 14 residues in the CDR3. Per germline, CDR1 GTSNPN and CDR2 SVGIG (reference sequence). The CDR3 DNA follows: TGTGCCTGCGCCCTTGGTGGGGGCGGCTATGGCTACACCTTC. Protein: CACALGGGGYGYTF.

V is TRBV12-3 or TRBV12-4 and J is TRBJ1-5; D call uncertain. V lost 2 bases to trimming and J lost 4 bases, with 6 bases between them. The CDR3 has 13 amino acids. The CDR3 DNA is TGTGCCAGCAGTTTAAACGGGAATCAGCCCCAGCATTTT. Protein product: CASSLNGNQPQHF.